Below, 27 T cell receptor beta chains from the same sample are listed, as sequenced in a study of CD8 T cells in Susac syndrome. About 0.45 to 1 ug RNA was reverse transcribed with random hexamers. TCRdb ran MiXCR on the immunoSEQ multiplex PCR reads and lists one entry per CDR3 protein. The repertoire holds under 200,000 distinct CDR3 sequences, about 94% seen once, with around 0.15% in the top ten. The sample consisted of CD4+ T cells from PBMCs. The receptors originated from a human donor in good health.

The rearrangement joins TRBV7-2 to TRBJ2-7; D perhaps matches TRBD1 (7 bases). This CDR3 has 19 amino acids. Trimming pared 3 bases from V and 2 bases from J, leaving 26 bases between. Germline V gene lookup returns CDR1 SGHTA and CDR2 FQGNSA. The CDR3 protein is CASSLHDPGLTGRTYEQYF. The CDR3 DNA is TGTGCCAGCAGCTTGCATGACCCCGGATTGACAGGGAGGACCTACGAGCAGTACTTC.

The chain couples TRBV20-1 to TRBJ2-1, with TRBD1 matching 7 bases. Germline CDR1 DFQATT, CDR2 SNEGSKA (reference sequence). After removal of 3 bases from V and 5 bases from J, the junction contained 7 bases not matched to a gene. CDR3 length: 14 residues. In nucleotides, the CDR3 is TGCAGTGCTAGGAGGGACAGAATAAACAATGAGCAGTTCTTC. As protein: CSARRDRINNEQFF.

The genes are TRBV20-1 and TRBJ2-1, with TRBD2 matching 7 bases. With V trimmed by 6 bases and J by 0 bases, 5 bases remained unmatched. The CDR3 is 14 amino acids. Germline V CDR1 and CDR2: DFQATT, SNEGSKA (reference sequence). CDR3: CSATGGSSYNEQFF. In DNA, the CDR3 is TGCAGTGCCACCGGGGGGTCCTCCTACAATGAGCAGTTCTTC.

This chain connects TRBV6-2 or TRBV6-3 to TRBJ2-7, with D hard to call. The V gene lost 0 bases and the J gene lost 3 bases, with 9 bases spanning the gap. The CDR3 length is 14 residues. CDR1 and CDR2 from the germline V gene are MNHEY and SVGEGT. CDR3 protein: CASSYSIQSYEQYF. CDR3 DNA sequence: TGTGCCAGCAGTTACTCGATACAGAGCTACGAGCAGTACTTC.

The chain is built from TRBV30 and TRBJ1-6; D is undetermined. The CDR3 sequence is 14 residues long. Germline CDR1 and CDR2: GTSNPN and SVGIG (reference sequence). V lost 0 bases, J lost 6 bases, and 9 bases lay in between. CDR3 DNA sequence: TGTGCCTGGAGTGTCCCAGGCAGTAATTCACCCCTCCACTTT. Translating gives CAWSVPGSNSPLHF.

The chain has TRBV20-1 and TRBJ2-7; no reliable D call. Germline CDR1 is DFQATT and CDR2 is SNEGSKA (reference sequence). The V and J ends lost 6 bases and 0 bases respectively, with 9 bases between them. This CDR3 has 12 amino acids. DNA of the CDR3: TGCAGTGCGTGTCAGGACTCCTACGAGCAGTACTTC. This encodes CSACQDSYEQYF.

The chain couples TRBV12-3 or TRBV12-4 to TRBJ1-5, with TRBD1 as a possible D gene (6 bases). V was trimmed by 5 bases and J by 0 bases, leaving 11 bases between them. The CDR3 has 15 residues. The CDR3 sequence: CASSPTGHSNQPQHF. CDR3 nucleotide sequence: TGTGCCAGCAGTCCCACAGGGCATAGCAATCAGCCCCAGCATTTT.

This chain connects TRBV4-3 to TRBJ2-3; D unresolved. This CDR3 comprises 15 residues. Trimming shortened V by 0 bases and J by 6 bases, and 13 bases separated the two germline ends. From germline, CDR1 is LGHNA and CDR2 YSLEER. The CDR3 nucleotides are TGCGCCAGCAGCCAAGACGGGTCGGGTTTGGATACGCAGTATTTT. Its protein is CASSQDGSGLDTQYF.

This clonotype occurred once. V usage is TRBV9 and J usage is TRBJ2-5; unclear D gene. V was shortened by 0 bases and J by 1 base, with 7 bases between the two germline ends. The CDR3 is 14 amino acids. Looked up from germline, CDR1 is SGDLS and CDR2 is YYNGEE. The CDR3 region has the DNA TGTGCCAGCAGCGTAGTTGGCGGCCAAGAGACCCAGTACTTC. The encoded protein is CASSVVGGQETQYF. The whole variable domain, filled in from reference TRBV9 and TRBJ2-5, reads DSGVTQTPKHLITATGQRVTLRCSPRSGDLSVYWYQQSLDQGLQFLIQYYNGEERAKGNILERFSAQQFPDLHSELNLSSLELGDSALYFCASSVVGGQETQYFGPGTRLLVL.

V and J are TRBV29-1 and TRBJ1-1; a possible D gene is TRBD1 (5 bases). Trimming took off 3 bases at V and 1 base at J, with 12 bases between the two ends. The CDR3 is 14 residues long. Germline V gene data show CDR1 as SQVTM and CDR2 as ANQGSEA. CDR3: CSVERSQENTEAFF. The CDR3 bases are TGCAGCGTTGAGAGGTCACAGGAGAACACTGAAGCTTTCTTT.

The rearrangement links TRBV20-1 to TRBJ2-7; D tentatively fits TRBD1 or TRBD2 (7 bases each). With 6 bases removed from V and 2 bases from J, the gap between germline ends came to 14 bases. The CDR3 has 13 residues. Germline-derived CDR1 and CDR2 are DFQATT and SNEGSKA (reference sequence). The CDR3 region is CSAERDSPYEQYF. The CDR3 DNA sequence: TGCAGTGCCGAGCGGGACAGTCCCTACGAGCAGTACTTC.

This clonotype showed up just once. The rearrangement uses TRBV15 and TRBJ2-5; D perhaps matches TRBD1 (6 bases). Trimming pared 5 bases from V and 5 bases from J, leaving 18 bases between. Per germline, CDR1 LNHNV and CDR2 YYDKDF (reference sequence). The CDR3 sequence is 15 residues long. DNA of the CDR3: TGTGCCACCAGCCCAAGAAGGGGGTCGGTGGAGACCCAGTACTTC. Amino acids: CATSPRRGSVETQYF.

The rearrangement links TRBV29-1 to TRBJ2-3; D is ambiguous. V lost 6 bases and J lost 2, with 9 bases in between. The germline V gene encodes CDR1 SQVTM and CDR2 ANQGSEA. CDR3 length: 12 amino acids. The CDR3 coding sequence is TGCAGCGTAGGAGAAAACACAGATACGCAGTATTTT. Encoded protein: CSVGENTDTQYF.

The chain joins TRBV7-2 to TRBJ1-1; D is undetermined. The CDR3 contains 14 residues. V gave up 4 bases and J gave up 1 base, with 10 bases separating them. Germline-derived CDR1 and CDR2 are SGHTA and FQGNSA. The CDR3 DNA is TGTGCCAGCAGCTCCCAGGCTAGGAACACTGAAGCTTTCTTT. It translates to CASSSQARNTEAFF.

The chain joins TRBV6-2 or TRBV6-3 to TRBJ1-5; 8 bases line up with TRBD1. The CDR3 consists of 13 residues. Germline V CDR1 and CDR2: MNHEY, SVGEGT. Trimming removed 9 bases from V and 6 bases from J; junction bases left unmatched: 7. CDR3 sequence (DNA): TGTGCCAGTGACACAGGGGGAGCTCAGCCCCAGCATTTT. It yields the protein CASDTGGAQPQHF.

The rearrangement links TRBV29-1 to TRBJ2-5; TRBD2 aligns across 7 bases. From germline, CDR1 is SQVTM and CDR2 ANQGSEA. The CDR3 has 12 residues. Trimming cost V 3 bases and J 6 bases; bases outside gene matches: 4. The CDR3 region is CSVERGRKTQYF. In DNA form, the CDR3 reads TGCAGCGTTGAGCGGGGGAGAAAGACCCAGTACTTC. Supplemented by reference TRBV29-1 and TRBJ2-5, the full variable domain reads SAVISQKPSRDICQRGTSLTIQCQVDSQVTMMFWYRQQPGQSLTLIATANQGSEATYESGFVIDKFPISRPNLTFSTLTVSNMSPEDSSIYLCSVERGRKTQYFGPGTRLLVL.

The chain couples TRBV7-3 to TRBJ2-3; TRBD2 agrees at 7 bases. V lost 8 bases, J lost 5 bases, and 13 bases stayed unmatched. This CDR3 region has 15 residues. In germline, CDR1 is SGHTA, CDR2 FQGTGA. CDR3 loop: CASSSSGGFEDTQYF. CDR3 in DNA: TGTGCCAGCTCTTCTAGCGGCGGGTTCGAAGATACGCAGTATTTT. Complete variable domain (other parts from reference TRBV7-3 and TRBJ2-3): GAGVSQTPSNKVTEKGKYVELRCDPISGHTALYWYRQSLGQGPEFLIYFQGTGAADDSGLPNDRFFAVRPEGSVSTLKIQRTERGDSAVYLCASSSSGGFEDTQYFGPGTRLTVL.

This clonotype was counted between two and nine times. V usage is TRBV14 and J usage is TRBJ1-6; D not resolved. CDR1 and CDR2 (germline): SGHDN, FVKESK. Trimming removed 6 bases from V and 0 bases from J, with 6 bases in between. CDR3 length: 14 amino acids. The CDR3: CASSAGSYNSPLHF. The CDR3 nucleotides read TGTGCCAGCAGTGCCGGCTCCTATAATTCACCCCTCCACTTT.

CDR3 DNA sequence: TGCGCCAGCAGCCAAGATATATGGAACACTGAAGCTTTCTTT. It specifies CASSQDIWNTEAFF. This chain links TRBV4-3 with TRBJ1-1; D gene ambiguous. Trimming left V 0 bases short and J 1 base short, with 6 bases between. Germline assignment: CDR1 LGHNA and CDR2 YSLEER. This CDR3 comprises 14 residues.

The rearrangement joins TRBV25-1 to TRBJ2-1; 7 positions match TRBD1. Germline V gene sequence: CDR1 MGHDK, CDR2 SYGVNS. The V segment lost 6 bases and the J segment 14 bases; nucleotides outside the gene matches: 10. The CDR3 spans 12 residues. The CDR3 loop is CASSPGQAHKFF. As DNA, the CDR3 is TGTGCCAGCAGCCCTGGACAGGCCCATAAGTTCTTC.

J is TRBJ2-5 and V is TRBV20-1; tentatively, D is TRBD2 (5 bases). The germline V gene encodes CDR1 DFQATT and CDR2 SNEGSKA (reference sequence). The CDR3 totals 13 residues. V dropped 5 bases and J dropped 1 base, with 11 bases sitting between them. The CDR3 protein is CSAPGLFQETQYF. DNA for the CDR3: TGCAGTGCTCCTGGACTGTTCCAAGAGACCCAGTACTTC.

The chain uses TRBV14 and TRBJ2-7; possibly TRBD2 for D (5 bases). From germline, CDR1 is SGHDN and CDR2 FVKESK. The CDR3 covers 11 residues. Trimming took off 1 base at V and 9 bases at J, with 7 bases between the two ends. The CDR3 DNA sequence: TGTGCCAGCAGCCAAGGAGGAGGGCAGTACTTC. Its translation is CASSQGGGQYF.

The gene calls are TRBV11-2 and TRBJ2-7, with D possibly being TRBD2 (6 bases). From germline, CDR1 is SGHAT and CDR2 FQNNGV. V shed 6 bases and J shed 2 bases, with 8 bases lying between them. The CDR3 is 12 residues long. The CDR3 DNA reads TGTGCCAGCAGAGCGGGCCCCTACGAGCAGTACTTC. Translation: CASRAGPYEQYF.

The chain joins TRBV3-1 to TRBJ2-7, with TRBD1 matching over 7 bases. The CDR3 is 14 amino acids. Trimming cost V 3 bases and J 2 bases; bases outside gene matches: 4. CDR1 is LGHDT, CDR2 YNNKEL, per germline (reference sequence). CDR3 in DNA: TGTGCCAGCAGCCAGAGGGACAGCCCCTACGAGCAGTACTTC. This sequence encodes CASSQRDSPYEQYF.

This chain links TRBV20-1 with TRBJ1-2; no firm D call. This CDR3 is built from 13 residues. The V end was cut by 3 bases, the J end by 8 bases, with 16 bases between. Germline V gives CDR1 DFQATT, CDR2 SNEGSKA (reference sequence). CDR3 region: CSAREGRVGGYTF. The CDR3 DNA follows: TGCAGTGCTAGGGAGGGAAGGGTTGGAGGCTACACCTTC.

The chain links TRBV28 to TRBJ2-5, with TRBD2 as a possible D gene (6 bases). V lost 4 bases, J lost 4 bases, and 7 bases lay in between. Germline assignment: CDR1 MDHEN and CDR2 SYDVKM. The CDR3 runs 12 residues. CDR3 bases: TGTGCCAGCAGTTCCGGGAGAGAGACCCAGTACTTC. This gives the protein CASSSGRETQYF.

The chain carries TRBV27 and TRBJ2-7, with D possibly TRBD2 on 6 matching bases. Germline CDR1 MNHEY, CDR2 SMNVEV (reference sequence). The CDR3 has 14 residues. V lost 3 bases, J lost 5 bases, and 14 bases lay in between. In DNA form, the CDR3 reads TGTGCCAGCAGTTTGGAGGGCCTTAGGCACGAGCAGTACTTC. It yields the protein CASSLEGLRHEQYF.